One and the same sample provided the 6 T cell receptor beta chains below, sequenced in a study of chemoradiotherapy in HPV16-positive cancers (dated by TCRdb to between 2020 and 2023). Library preparation used the immunoSEQ multiplex PCR assay. TCRdb stores this immuneACCESS table with in-frame sequences only. Part of the clones is absent; in the studies checked, under half of the shortfall reflects unresolved V genes, and no reason is known for the rest. The sample table holds roughly 4,000 clones, of which 70% to 80% were seen once. Jointly, the top ten make up around 10% of the sample. Here the sequenced sample was tumor tissue, taken from a patient who underwent chemoradiotherapy. These receptors were obtained from a human donor with HPV-associated anogenital cancer.

The chain has TRBV5-5 and TRBJ2-7; D is uncertain. The CDR3 runs 14 residues. The V gene lost 1 base and the J gene lost 1 base, with 9 bases spanning the gap. Germline V gives CDR1 SGHKS, CDR2 YYEKEE (reference sequence). The CDR3 DNA follows: TGTGCCAGCAGCTTGCAGAGTCGATCCTACGAGCAGTACTTC. Encoded protein: CASSLQSRSYEQYF. Supplemented by reference TRBV5-5 and TRBJ2-7, the full variable domain reads DAGVTQSPTHLIKTRGQQVTLRCSPISGHKSVSWYQQVLGQGPQFIFQYYEKEERGRGNFPDRFSARQFPNYSSELNVNALLLGDSALYLCASSLQSRSYEQYFGPGTRLTVT.

The DNA for the CDR3 is TGTGCCAGCAGCTTAGGATCGAGGACAGGGGGGGTCGAGCAGTACTTC. Translated, it gives CASSLGSRTGGVEQYF. This sequence joins TRBV11-2 and TRBJ2-7; TRBD1 matches at 10 bases. The CDR3 runs to 16 residues. With V trimmed by 1 base and J by 6 bases, 9 bases remained unmatched. Per the germline V gene, CDR1 is SGHAT and CDR2 is FQNNGV.

V usage is TRBV7-9 and J usage is TRBJ1-3, with D uncertain. The germline V gene has CDR1 SEHNR and CDR2 FQNEAQ (reference sequence). V was pared by 4 bases and J by 0 bases, with 13 bases between. The CDR3 is 16 residues long. CDR3 in amino acids: CASSSPLAYSGNTIYF. CDR3 nucleotide sequence: TGTGCCAGCAGCTCCCCCTTAGCCTACTCTGGAAACACCATATATTTT.

The chain's CDR3 is CASSPEGLAASSGANVLTF. The CDR3, as DNA: TGTGCCAGTAGTCCCGAGGGACTAGCGGCGTCCTCTGGGGCCAACGTCCTGACTTTC. The chain couples TRBV19 to TRBJ2-6, with 11 bases lining up with TRBD2. Losses at the gene ends were 5 bases for V and 0 bases for J; bases not matched to a gene: 9. Germline V gene lookup returns CDR1 LNHDA and CDR2 SQIVND (reference sequence). CDR3 length equals 19 residues.

In this sample, this clone turned up a few times. CDR3 residues: CASTTSGMHNEQFF. For the CDR3, the DNA is TGTGCCAGTACGACTAGCGGGATGCACAATGAGCAGTTCTTC. The chain couples TRBV27 to TRBJ2-1; 11 nucleotides line up with TRBD2. The length of the CDR3 is 14 residues. Germline CDR1 MNHEY, CDR2 SMNVEV (reference sequence). Trimming took 9 bases from V and 5 from J; bases not matched to a gene: 6.

This clone was picked up a small number of times. CDR3 DNA: TGTGCCAGCAGCCATGGGGACGGTAACTATGGCTACACCTTC. Amino acid sequence: CASSHGDGNYGYTF. This chain joins TRBV5-4 and TRBJ1-2, with D possibly matching TRBD1 (5 bases). V lost 4 bases, J lost 1 base, and 11 bases lay in between. The CDR3 consists of 14 residues. Per the germline V gene, CDR1 is SGHNT and CDR2 is YYREEE (reference sequence). Based on the CDR3 plus reference TRBV5-4 and TRBJ1-2, the full variable domain is ETGVTQSPTHLIKTRGQQVTLRCSSQSGHNTVSWYQQALGQGPQFIFQYYREEENGRGNFPPRFSGLQFPNYSSELNVNALELDDSALYLCASSHGDGNYGYTFGSGTRLTVV.